This T cell receptor beta chain was recorded in a study of blood T cell repertoires in COVID-19. The assay was immunoSEQ multiplex PCR, and TCRdb's table has in-frame clones only and misses some. The data contain 150,000 to 200,000 clones, 81% of them singletons. CDR1 and CDR2 from the germline V gene are SGHRS and YFSETQ. With 0 bases clipped from V and 5 bases from J, the junction kept 4 bases outside the gene matches. The CDR3 totals 15 residues. The V gene is TRBV5-1, the J gene TRBJ2-7; TRBD2 matches 11 bases. Input material: PBMCs or T cells enriched from blood (not recorded which). The receptor was isolated from a woman between 40 and 55 years old with acute COVID-19. DNA of the CDR3: TGCGCCAGCAGCTTGGAACTAGCGGGAGTCAACGAGCAGTACTTC. It codes for CASSLELAGVNEQYF.